One and the same sample provided the 8 T cell receptor beta chains below, sequenced in a study of beta chain features in type 1 diabetes. The whole isolated RNA underwent reverse transcription, so sequencing captured expressed TCRB transcripts. Clones were sequenced by immunoSEQ multiplex PCR, and TCRdb holds only the in-frame ones, with some missing. The profile shows under 150,000 clones, about 7% of them singletons. Sequencing was done on a sample of central memory CD4+ T cells from blood. Receptors were obtained from a woman aged 25 to 45 in good health.

The chain is built from TRBV29-1 and TRBJ1-2, with 9 positions matching TRBD1. The length of the CDR3 is 13 residues. V trimming: 4 bases; J trimming: 5 bases; junction bases outside the gene matches: 5. Germline CDR1 and CDR2: SQVTM and ANQGSEA. The CDR3 DNA reads TGCAGCGTTGGGGACAGGGTGTTTTATGGCTACACCTTC. It translates to CSVGDRVFYGYTF.

The chain employs TRBV7-3 and TRBJ2-3; the D gene is possibly TRBD2 (6 bases). Trimming removed 5 bases from V and 6 bases from J, with 18 bases in between. CDR1 is SGHTA, CDR2 FQGTGA, per germline. CDR3 length: 15 residues. CDR3 bases: TGTGCCAGCAGCCCCGCTTCGACGGGAGTGGATACGCAGTATTTT. It is translated as CASSPASTGVDTQYF.

This clone has only a few counts. V is TRBV18 and J is TRBJ2-7, with 7 bases aligning to TRBD2. Looked up from germline, CDR1 is KGHSH and CDR2 is LQKENI. This CDR3 has 14 amino acids. Trimming at V came to 2 bases and at J to 6 bases, leaving 7 bases not matched to a gene. CDR3 sequence: CASSPGTTLFEQYF. The CDR3 bases are TGTGCCAGCTCACCAGGGACTACCCTTTTCGAGCAGTACTTC.

This clone was observed a handful of times. The rearrangement uses TRBV14 and TRBJ2-5, with D possibly being TRBD2 (5 bases). This CDR3 has 16 amino acids. Germline assignment: CDR1 SGHDN and CDR2 FVKESK. The germline V and J ends were trimmed by 3 bases and 5 bases, with 19 bases remaining between them. CDR3: CASSQRAERAWETQYF. As DNA, the CDR3 is TGTGCCAGCAGCCAGAGAGCGGAGAGAGCGTGGGAGACCCAGTACTTC.

The V call is TRBV12-5, the J call TRBJ2-3; 14 positions match TRBD2. Per the germline V gene, CDR1 is LGHNT and CDR2 is FRNRAP. CDR3 length: 18 amino acids. After removal of 1 base from V and 0 bases from J, the junction contained 3 bases not matched to a gene. The CDR3 nucleotides are TGTGCTAGTGGTTTGGGACTAGCGGGAGGGCCTAGCACAGATACGCAGTATTTT. It translates to CASGLGLAGGPSTDTQYF.

In this sample, this clone turned up many times. The V gene is TRBV9, the J gene TRBJ2-3; D gene uncertain. The CDR3 has 16 amino acids. CDR1 and CDR2 from the germline V gene are SGDLS and YYNGEE. Trimming took 0 bases from V and 6 from J, leaving 17 bases between them. In DNA, the CDR3 is TGTGCCAGCAGCGTAGGCCCCCCGAATTACTCCGATACGCAGTATTTT. It specifies CASSVGPPNYSDTQYF.

This chain connects TRBV2 to TRBJ1-1, with D possibly matching TRBD1 (6 bases). Deletions cut 3 bases from V and 0 bases from J, with 14 bases between. Looked up from germline, CDR1 is SNHLY and CDR2 is FYNNEI. The CDR3 totals 16 residues. The CDR3 reads CASSDGGRRMNTEAFF. The CDR3 DNA is TGTGCCAGCAGTGACGGGGGGCGCCGGATGAACACTGAAGCTTTCTTT.

Ten or more counts support this clone. V and J are TRBV2 and TRBJ2-5; 8 bases fit TRBD1. Germline CDR1 is SNHLY and CDR2 is FYNNEI. V was pared by 0 bases and J by 5 bases, with 11 bases of the junction left unmatched. The CDR3 is 17 amino acids. Here the CDR3 DNA reads TGTGCCAGCAGTGAAGCGCTTCCCGGACAGGGTCTGGAGACCCAGTACTTC. This translates into CASSEALPGQGLETQYF.